Following are 24 T cell receptor beta chains from one sample sequenced in a study of OX40 agonist ivuxolimab in advanced cancers. Sequenced by immunoSEQ multiplex PCR; TCRdb stores in-frame clones only, minus some. In the table there are 35,000 or so clones, 89% of which are singletons. The source was CD4+ or CD8+ T cells sorted from blood, collected in a trial of the OX40 agonist ivuxolimab. Receptors originate from an adult with an advanced solid tumor such as melanoma, head and neck, liver or kidney cancer.

V is TRBV4-1 and J is TRBJ2-2; 7 positions match TRBD2. The germline V gene encodes CDR1 MGHRA and CDR2 YSYEKL. V lost 7 bases and J lost 5; bases outside the gene matches: 13. The length of the CDR3 is 16 residues. The CDR3 region has the DNA TGCGCCAGCACCCCCCTGGGGAGGGAAAGGACCGGGGAGCTGTTTTTT. Its translation is CASTPLGRERTGELFF.

The chain employs TRBV18 and TRBJ1-2; the D is unclear. Germline CDR1 and CDR2: KGHSH and LQKENI. Between the trimmed V and J ends, which lost 3 bases and 5 bases, there was a span of 10 bases. The CDR3 has 13 residues. CDR3 in DNA: TGTGCCAGCTCACCGGAGCTCCTATATGGCTACACCTTC. Translated, it gives CASSPELLYGYTF.

This chain links TRBV11-1 with TRBJ1-1; D ambiguous. This CDR3 is built from 14 residues. Trimming shortened V by 5 bases and J by 4 bases, and 14 bases separated the two germline ends. Germline V gene sequence: CDR1 SGHAT, CDR2 FQDESV (reference sequence). The CDR3: CASSAGPQGTEAFF. The CDR3 DNA sequence: TGTGCCAGCAGCGCAGGTCCTCAAGGCACTGAAGCTTTCTTT.

J is TRBJ2-3 and V is TRBV6-4, with TRBD1 matching 9 bases. Per the germline V gene, CDR1 is MRHNA and CDR2 is SNTAGT. J was trimmed by 5 bases and V by 3 bases; bases with no gene match: 6. CDR3 length: 15 amino acids. CDR3 in amino acids: CASSESTGGVDTQYF. As DNA, the CDR3 is TGTGCCAGCAGTGAATCGACAGGGGGAGTAGATACGCAGTATTTT.

This chain uses TRBV6-1 with TRBJ1-1, with D unresolved. Germline CDR1 reads MNHNS; CDR2 reads SASEGT. Trimming shortened V by 5 bases and J by 1 base, and 8 bases separated the two germline ends. This CDR3 is built from 13 residues. Here the CDR3 reads CASSSQENTEAFF. In DNA form, the CDR3 reads TGTGCCAGCAGTTCGCAGGAGAACACTGAAGCTTTCTTT.

The genes are TRBV29-1 and TRBJ2-7; the D is unclear. Deletions cut 5 bases from V and 1 base from J, with 3 bases between. This CDR3 contains 10 residues. CDR1 is SQVTM and CDR2 is ANQGSEA in the germline V gene. CDR3 sequence: CSVKSYEQYF. The CDR3 DNA sequence: TGCAGCGTTAAGTCCTACGAGCAGTACTTC.

The chain combines TRBV5-4 with TRBJ2-1; TRBD2 agrees at 9 bases. The CDR3 extends over 16 amino acids. Trimming at V came to 0 bases and at J to 6 bases, leaving 7 bases not matched to a gene. CDR1 SGHNT and CDR2 YYREEE come from the germline V gene (reference sequence). CDR3 protein: CASSLAGSGGLNEQFF. In DNA form, the CDR3 reads TGTGCCAGCAGCTTGGCGGGTAGCGGGGGCCTCAATGAGCAGTTCTTC.

V usage is TRBV18 and J usage is TRBJ2-7; D may be TRBD2 (6 bases). V lost 8 bases to trimming and J lost 0 bases, with 17 bases between them. Germline assignment: CDR1 KGHSH and CDR2 LQKENI. This CDR3 spans 15 amino acids. The CDR3 region has the DNA TGTGCCAGCCCAGTTTTACGGCGGGACTCCTACGAGCAGTACTTC. Translating gives CASPVLRRDSYEQYF.

The chain carries TRBV5-1 and TRBJ2-7; D unresolved. Germline V gene data show CDR1 as SGHRS and CDR2 as YFSETQ. Trimming left V 4 bases short and J 1 base short, with 12 bases between. CDR3 length: 14 amino acids. The CDR3 spells CASSQAAHSYEQYF. The CDR3 bases are TGCGCCAGCAGCCAGGCCGCGCATTCCTACGAGCAGTACTTC.

The chain combines TRBV18 with TRBJ1-4; 8 bases map to TRBD1. The germline CDR1 and CDR2 sequences are KGHSH and LQKENI. V trimming: 4 bases; J trimming: 5 bases; junction bases outside the gene matches: 6. This CDR3 has 15 amino acids. CDR3 bases: TGTGCCAGCTCACGAGCCGGGACAGGAAATGAAAAACTGTTTTTT. Translated, it gives CASSRAGTGNEKLFF.

The chain employs TRBV7-6 and TRBJ2-7; 11 nucleotides line up with TRBD2. Germline V CDR1 and CDR2: SGHVS, FNYEAQ. The V gene end was trimmed by 5 bases and the J gene end by 0 bases; junction bases not matched to a gene: 3. The CDR3 length is 15 residues. CDR3 nucleotides: TGTGCCAGCAGCAAGACTAGCGGGGCCTCCTACGAGCAGTACTTC. This codes for CASSKTSGASYEQYF.

The chain combines TRBV29-1 with TRBJ1-4; 7 bases map to TRBD1. Per the germline V gene, CDR1 is SQVTM and CDR2 is ANQGSEA. V shed 4 bases, J shed 3 bases, and the junction held 2 bases outside the gene matches. This CDR3 has 13 residues. The CDR3 reads CSVAGQPNEKLFF. The CDR3 nucleotides are TGCAGCGTTGCGGGACAGCCTAATGAAAAACTGTTTTTT.

The chain carries TRBV19 and TRBJ2-5; D is ambiguous. The CDR3 runs 13 residues. Germline V gene data show CDR1 as LNHDA and CDR2 as SQIVND (reference sequence). V dropped 5 bases and J dropped 2 bases, with 9 bases sitting between them. This chain's CDR3 is CASSRTVQETQYF. CDR3 coding DNA: TGTGCCAGTAGTCGTACCGTGCAAGAGACCCAGTACTTC. The whole variable domain, remainder taken from reference TRBV19 and TRBJ2-5, is DGGITQSPKYLFRKEGQNVTLSCEQNLNHDAMYWYRQDPGQGLRLIYYSQIVNDFQKGDIAEGYSVSREKKESFPLTVTSAQKNPTAFYLCASSRTVQETQYFGPGTRLLVL.

This clone occurred once. The chain recombines TRBV5-6 with TRBJ1-2; D remains ambiguous. V shed 5 bases and J shed 7 bases, with 21 bases lying between them. Germline V lookup: CDR1 SGHDT, CDR2 YYEEEE. The CDR3 runs to 15 residues. Written as DNA, the CDR3 is TGTGCCAGCAGAAAACCCGTCCAGGAAGCAGGTGGCTACACCTTC. Translating it yields CASRKPVQEAGGYTF.

The chain uses TRBV9 and TRBJ1-3, with D possibly TRBD1 on 5 matching bases. Looked up from germline, CDR1 is SGDLS and CDR2 is YYNGEE. CDR3 length: 14 amino acids. The V gene lost 1 base and the J gene lost 1 base, with 6 bases spanning the gap. The CDR3 spells CASSVRGSGNTIYF. The DNA for the CDR3 is TGTGCCAGCAGCGTAAGGGGATCTGGAAACACCATATATTTT.

The chain combines TRBV7-2 with TRBJ1-1; 8 nucleotides match TRBD1. The length of the CDR3 is 15 residues. Looked up from germline, CDR1 is SGHTA and CDR2 is FQGNSA. V shed 5 bases and J 0 bases; nucleotides not matched to a gene: 5. Here the CDR3 DNA reads TGTGCCAGCAGCCAAAACAGGGGGATGAACACTGAAGCTTTCTTT. Protein: CASSQNRGMNTEAFF.

The chain recombines TRBV19 with TRBJ1-4, with D perhaps TRBD1 (5 bases). Looked up from germline, CDR1 is LNHDA and CDR2 is SQIVND (reference sequence). The CDR3 contains 15 residues. Trimming stripped 7 bases from V and 5 bases from J, with 17 bases between. In DNA, the CDR3 is TGTGCCAGTACCCCCTTTGGGTCAGGGAATGAAAAACTGTTTTTT. Translated: CASTPFGSGNEKLFF.

This chain connects TRBV28 to TRBJ2-7; D not resolved. CDR3 size: 14 residues. V was pared by 5 bases and J by 1 base, with 12 bases between. Germline lookup yields CDR1 MDHEN and CDR2 SYDVKM. The CDR3 coding sequence is TGTGCCAGCAGTGGACGCGCTATTTCCTACGAGCAGTACTTC. This gives the protein CASSGRAISYEQYF.

The V call is TRBV4-2, the J call TRBJ1-5; D not resolved. CDR1 is LGHNA, CDR2 YNFKEQ, per germline. The CDR3 length is 13 residues. Trimming stripped 0 bases from V and 9 bases from J, with 9 bases between. For the CDR3, the DNA is TGTGCCAGCAGCCAAGAACTGAATATGCCCCAGCATTTT. Encoded protein: CASSQELNMPQHF.

The chain employs TRBV29-1 and TRBJ2-3; TRBD2 matches at 10 bases. The CDR3 loop spans 15 amino acids. Germline V lookup: CDR1 SQVTM, CDR2 ANQGSEA. V dropped 7 bases and J dropped 4; count of bases not matched to a gene: 11. CDR3 nucleotide sequence: TGCAGCGGATCTAGCGGGAGCTCCGGGTCAGATACGCAGTATTTT. Translated, it gives CSGSSGSSGSDTQYF.

This chain joins TRBV28 and TRBJ1-5, with D unclear. Trimming took off 8 bases at V and 0 bases at J, with 8 bases between the two ends. This CDR3 spans 13 amino acids. Germline V lookup: CDR1 MDHEN, CDR2 SYDVKM. The chain's CDR3 is CASGLVSNQPQHF. The DNA for the CDR3 is TGTGCCAGCGGCCTCGTTAGCAATCAGCCCCAGCATTTT.

In its sample, this clone was seen a few times. At one end the junction does not follow the germline gene, possibly because of a read error. This CDR3 is also generated by other DNA sequences in the sample. The chain recombines TRBV20-1 with TRBJ1-1; D not resolved. The CDR3 runs 10 residues. Germline V gene lookup returns CDR1 DFQATT and CDR2 SNEGSKA (reference sequence). The CDR3 is CSAVKTEAFF. The CDR3 DNA reads as TGCAGTGCTGTGAAGACTGAAGCTTTCTTT.

The chain couples TRBV28 to TRBJ1-2, with TRBD1 matching over 9 bases. The germline CDR1 and CDR2 sequences are MDHEN and SYDVKM. The CDR3 has 15 amino acids. The ends lost 6 bases at V and 3 bases at J; junction bases unmatched: 8. The CDR3 region is CASRLAGQGDYGYTF. The CDR3 DNA follows: TGTGCCAGCAGGCTGGCGGGACAGGGAGACTATGGCTACACCTTC.

J is TRBJ2-1 and V is TRBV5-1; TRBD1 might be the D (6 bases). Per germline, CDR1 SGHRS and CDR2 YFSETQ. There are 16 residues in the CDR3. With 0 bases removed from V and 7 bases from J, the gap between germline ends came to 17 bases. The CDR3 bases are TGCGCCAGCAGCTTGGGGGTCCCAGGACAGCAAAATGAGCAGTTCTTC. It is translated as CASSLGVPGQQNEQFF.